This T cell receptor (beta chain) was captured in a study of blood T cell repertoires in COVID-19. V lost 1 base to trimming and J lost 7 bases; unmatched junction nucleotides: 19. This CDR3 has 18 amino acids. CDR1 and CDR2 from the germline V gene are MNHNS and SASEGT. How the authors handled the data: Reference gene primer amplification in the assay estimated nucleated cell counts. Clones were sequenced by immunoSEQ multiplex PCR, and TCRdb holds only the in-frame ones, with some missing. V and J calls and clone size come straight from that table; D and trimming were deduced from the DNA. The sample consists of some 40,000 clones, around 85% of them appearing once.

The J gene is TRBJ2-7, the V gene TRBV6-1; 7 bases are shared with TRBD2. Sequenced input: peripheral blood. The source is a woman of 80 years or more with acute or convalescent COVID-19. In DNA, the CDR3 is TGTGCCAGCAGTGAAGATTACTCTAGCGGCATACGAGCGCGAGAGCAGTACTTC. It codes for CASSEDYSSGIRAREQYF.